The 26 T cell receptor beta chains listed next were all sequenced from one sample in a study of low-dose radiotherapy and immunotherapy resistance in tumors (dated by TCRdb to the early 2020s). The time point label of this sample denotes: after trial treatment. The sample's treatment or condition label is to be understood as: LDRT plus nivolumab, ipilimumab, low-dose cyclophosphamide and aspirin (RACIN trial). Sequencing used an Illumina HiSeq 2500. To make first-strand cDNA, Superscript III was used along with a set of TRAV- and TRBV-specific primers so that both the TCRalpha and TCRbeta chains were covered. TCRs were amplified for 20 PCR cycles with Phusion, using a constant-region primer paired with the adapter attached to the V primers. TCRdb reprocessed the public reads (quality trimming at Q25 with fastp, clone calling with MiXCR) and kept in-frame beta chains. Each entry is one CDR3 protein sequence, shown with its most common DNA and genes. The sample table holds around 80,000 distinct CDR3 sequences, of which less than 20% were seen once. Clones ranked in the top ten supply 1.4% to 1.5% of the sample.

Sequences were derived from PBMCs, sampled after low-dose radiotherapy plus immunotherapy. The receptors here all came from a male donor with prostate cancer.

The rearrangement joins TRBV6-2 or TRBV6-3 to TRBJ2-7; possibly TRBD1 for D (5 bases). Germline V CDR1 and CDR2: MNHEY, SVGEGT. The V end was cut by 6 bases, the J end by 0 bases, with 12 bases between. This CDR3 has 14 residues. CDR3 coding DNA: TGTGCCAGCAGACGACAGAGCAACTCCTACGAGCAGTACTTC. Its protein is CASRRQSNSYEQYF.

This clonotype was observed at least ten times. The chain uses TRBV2 and TRBJ2-1, with 9 bases lining up with TRBD2. The V segment lost 7 bases and the J segment 5 bases; nucleotides outside the gene matches: 6. CDR3 length: 14 residues. Germline loops: CDR1 SNHLY, CDR2 FYNNEI. Here the CDR3 reads CASKAAGGDNEQFF. CDR3 nucleotide sequence: TGTGCCAGCAAGGCAGCGGGAGGCGACAATGAGCAGTTCTTC.

The chain is built from TRBV28 and TRBJ1-2; D may be TRBD1 (5 bases). The V end was cut by 6 bases, the J end by 4 bases, with 15 bases between. CDR1 MDHEN and CDR2 SYDVKM come from the germline V gene. The CDR3 consists of 14 residues. This CDR3 reads CASRVSRVSYGYTF. Written as DNA, the CDR3 is TGTGCCAGCAGGGTGAGCAGGGTGTCCTATGGCTACACCTTC.

This clonotype was detected many times. V is TRBV4-3 and J is TRBJ2-1; no clear D. Germline CDR1 LGHNA, CDR2 YSLEER. The length of the CDR3 is 15 residues. V gave up 3 bases and J gave up 0 bases, with 9 bases separating them. The CDR3 region is CASSQDRASYNEQFF. CDR3 nucleotide sequence: TGCGCCAGCAGCCAGGACCGGGCCTCCTACAATGAGCAGTTCTTC.

This clonotype showed up many times. The J gene is TRBJ2-1, the V gene TRBV5-1; 12 bases match TRBD2. The CDR3 is 17 residues long. CDR1 SGHRS and CDR2 YFSETQ come from the germline V gene. V lost 5 bases, J lost 0 bases, and 6 bases stayed unmatched. CDR3 protein: CASSLTSGSSSYNEQFF. CDR3 nucleotide sequence: TGCGCCAGCAGTCTGACTAGCGGGAGTAGCTCCTACAATGAGCAGTTCTTC.

The CDR3 here is CAISPGPAYEQYF. Here the CDR3 DNA reads TGTGCCATCTCTCCGGGACCTGCCTACGAGCAGTACTTC. The chain recombines TRBV10-3 with TRBJ2-7; possibly TRBD1 or TRBD2 for D (5 bases each). Germline V CDR1 and CDR2: ENHRY, SYGVKD. V was pared by 8 bases and J by 2 bases, with 13 bases between. CDR3 length equals 13 residues.

This clonotype was seen at least ten times. The J gene is TRBJ1-3, the V gene TRBV7-2; D ambiguous. Trimming removed 4 bases from V and 0 bases from J, with 10 bases in between. This CDR3 has 15 amino acids. The V gene's germline CDR1 is SGHTA and CDR2 FQGNSA. The CDR3 region is CASSSAQNSGNTIYF. The CDR3 DNA sequence: TGTGCCAGCAGCTCCGCTCAGAACTCTGGAAACACCATATATTTT.

This clonotype showed up many times. The gene calls are TRBV5-6 and TRBJ1-1; the D gene is possibly TRBD1 (5 bases). Trimming cost V 0 bases and J 6 bases, with 9 bases left between them. Germline CDR1 and CDR2: SGHDT and YYEEEE. There are 13 residues in the CDR3. The CDR3 loop reads CASSLDLGPEAFF. CDR3 sequence (DNA): TGTGCCAGCAGCTTGGATCTGGGGCCTGAAGCTTTCTTT.

This clonotype was recorded only once. A much larger clone sits a single nucleotide away, making a read error possible. V gene TRBV28 combines with J gene TRBJ2-1; no firm D call. From germline, CDR1 is MDHEN and CDR2 SYDVKM. This CDR3 contains 11 residues. V was cut by 6 bases and J by 8 bases, with 8 bases left in between. CDR3 region: CASRRNDEQFF. In DNA form, the CDR3 reads TGTGCCAGCAGGCGGAACGATGAGCAGTTCTTC. Variable domain in full (rest from reference TRBV28 and TRBJ2-1): DVKVTQSSRYLVKRTGEKVFLECVQDMDHENMFWYRQDPGLGLRLIYFSYDVKMKEKGDIPEGYSVSREKKERFSLILESASTNQTSMYLCASRRNDEQFFGPGTRLTVL.

The table lists this clonotype with many counts. The gene calls are TRBV2 and TRBJ2-5; TRBD1 is a possible D gene (7 bases). CDR3 length: 13 residues. The V end was cut by 4 bases, the J end by 7 bases, with 13 bases between. The germline gives CDR1 SNHLY, CDR2 FYNNEI. CDR3 amino acids: CASSGTQGGTQYF. CDR3 DNA sequence: TGTGCCAGCAGTGGGACGCAGGGGGGGACCCAGTACTTC.

This clonotype has ten or more counts. The J gene is TRBJ2-2, the V gene TRBV29-1; 8 bases map to TRBD1. Trimming removed 5 bases from V and 1 base from J; junction bases left unmatched: 3. The germline V gene has CDR1 SQVTM and CDR2 ANQGSEA. This CDR3 comprises 14 residues. The CDR3 is CSVRDRKNTGELFF. CDR3 nucleotides: TGCAGCGTTCGGGACAGGAAGAACACCGGGGAGCTGTTTTTT.

As to this clonotype: A far larger clone is just one base off, so this is likely a read error. The J gene is TRBJ2-1, the V gene TRBV18, with 8 bases aligning to TRBD2. The CDR3 is made up of 15 amino acids. Germline assignment: CDR1 KGHSH and CDR2 LQKENI. With 1 base clipped from V and 10 bases from J, the junction kept 9 bases outside the gene matches. The CDR3 bases are TGTGCCAGCTCACCACGAGGACTAGCTCCCCACGAGCAGTTCTTC. Translation gives CASSPRGLAPHEQFF.

This clonotype was counted many times. The CDR3 protein is CAIHRGPNYEQYF. Here the CDR3 DNA reads TGTGCCATCCACAGGGGACCGAATTACGAGCAGTACTTC. V gene TRBV10-3 combines with J gene TRBJ2-7; the match to TRBD1 covers 7 bases. Per the germline V gene, CDR1 is ENHRY and CDR2 is SYGVKD. J lost 4 bases, V lost 8 bases, and 8 bases had no gene match. The CDR3 spans 13 residues.

This clonotype was observed at least ten times. This rearrangement joins TRBV27 to TRBJ2-3; 8 bases align to TRBD2. The length of the CDR3 is 16 residues. Germline-derived CDR1 and CDR2 are MNHEY and SMNVEV (reference sequence). The V segment lost 2 bases and the J segment 0 bases; nucleotides outside the gene matches: 4. The CDR3 coding sequence is TGTGCCAGCAGTTTAGCCGGGAGGGCAAGCACAGATACGCAGTATTTT. Amino acids: CASSLAGRASTDTQYF.

This clonotype was counted ten times or more. This sequence joins TRBV6-2 or TRBV6-3 and TRBJ2-3; D remains unclear. Trimming cost V 0 bases and J 6 bases, with 10 bases left between them. The V gene's germline CDR1 is MNHEY and CDR2 SVGEGT. This CDR3 region has 14 residues. CDR3 residues: CASSYSAVSDTQYF. The CDR3, as DNA: TGTGCCAGCAGTTACTCGGCGGTCTCGGATACGCAGTATTTT.

The table lists this clonotype with many counts. The V gene is TRBV24-1, the J gene TRBJ2-7, with D possibly TRBD2 on 6 matching bases. Trimming took off 4 bases at V and 0 bases at J, with 12 bases between the two ends. The CDR3 is made up of 15 amino acids. The germline CDR1 and CDR2 sequences are KGHDR and SFDVKD. CDR3 amino acids: CATSETDGSSYEQYF. In nucleotides, the CDR3 is TGTGCCACCAGTGAGACCGACGGGAGCTCCTACGAGCAGTACTTC.

The rearrangement joins TRBV2 to TRBJ2-1; D ambiguous. Trimming removed 6 bases at V and 8 bases at J, with 11 bases between. The CDR3 is 12 amino acids. Germline CDR1 is SNHLY and CDR2 is FYNNEI. The CDR3 coding sequence is TGTGCCAGCAGCCTAGAGTTTGATGAGCAGTTCTTC. Translating gives CASSLEFDEQFF. Full variable domain (rest looked up from reference TRBV2 and TRBJ2-1): EPEVTQTPSHQVTQMGQEVILRCVPISNHLYFYWYRQILGQKVEFLVSFYNNEISEKSEIFDDQFSVERPDGSNFTLKIRSTKLEDSAMYFCASSLEFDEQFFGPGTRLTVL.

This clonotype showed up just once. V gene TRBV29-1 combines with J gene TRBJ2-1; 10 bases fit TRBD2. This CDR3 is built from 14 residues. Germline trimming cut 5 bases from V and 9 bases from J; bases unmatched to any gene: 10. CDR1 SQVTM and CDR2 ANQGSEA come from the germline V gene. CDR3 loop: CSVLGLAGVVEQFF. The CDR3, as DNA: TGCAGCGTTTTAGGGCTAGCGGGAGTAGTTGAGCAGTTCTTC.

This clonotype was seen at least ten times. The chain couples TRBV6-5 to TRBJ2-7; no definite D call. The CDR3 is made up of 11 amino acids. The V end lost 6 bases, the J end lost 9 bases, and 12 bases lay between the germline ends. CDR1 and CDR2 from the germline V gene are MNHEY and SVGAGI. The CDR3 sequence is CASSSGLGQYF. The DNA for the CDR3 is TGTGCCAGCAGCTCCGGCTTGGGGCAGTACTTC.

This clonotype was seen only once. A far larger clone is only one base removed, so a read error is likely. V is TRBV5-8 and J is TRBJ2-7, with TRBD2 matching 11 bases. CDR1 and CDR2 (germline): SGHTS, YDEGEE. This CDR3 is built from 15 residues. The CDR3 loop is CAGSPGTSGPYEQYF. The CDR3 nucleotides read TGTGCCGGCAGCCCAGGGACTAGCGGACCCTACGAGCAGTACTTC.

In this sample, this clonotype turned up many times. The gene calls are TRBV28 and TRBJ2-3; 7 bases align to TRBD1. This CDR3 has 15 residues. Germline V gene data show CDR1 as MDHEN and CDR2 as SYDVKM. J was trimmed by 3 bases and V by 7 bases; bases with no gene match: 10. The CDR3 here is CASTRTGVGTDTQYF. The CDR3, as DNA: TGTGCCAGCACCCGAACAGGGGTCGGGACAGATACGCAGTATTTT.

This clonotype was counted ten times or more. The chain carries TRBV6-6 and TRBJ2-7; TRBD2 matches at 9 bases. This CDR3 has 15 residues. J lost 5 bases, V lost 4 bases, and 9 bases had no gene match. Per germline, CDR1 MNHNY and CDR2 SVGAGI (reference sequence). CDR3 sequence reads: CASSSPVAGAHEQYF. CDR3 sequence (DNA): TGTGCCAGCAGTTCCCCGGTAGCGGGAGCCCACGAGCAGTACTTC.

This clonotype was seen repeatedly, ten times or more. This rearrangement joins TRBV10-3 to TRBJ1-1; 10 nucleotides match TRBD1. CDR3 length: 15 amino acids. The junction had 9 bases not matched to a gene; V was cut back by 10 bases and J by 1 base. Germline V gene data show CDR1 as ENHRY and CDR2 as SYGVKD. As DNA, the CDR3 is TGTGCCACCAGAGACAGGGGGCAGGCGAACACTGAAGCTTTCTTT. Translated, it gives CATRDRGQANTEAFF.

The chain employs TRBV7-6 and TRBJ2-5; maybe TRBD2 (7 bases). The CDR3 consists of 15 residues. V was cut by 6 bases and J by 2 bases, with 16 bases left in between. Germline CDR1 SGHVS, CDR2 FNYEAQ. This CDR3 is CASRGGVDGQETQYF. The DNA for the CDR3 is TGTGCCAGCAGAGGGGGGGTCGATGGACAAGAGACCCAGTACTTC.

This chain links TRBV10-1 with TRBJ1-2; D gene ambiguous. The CDR3 has 12 residues. The germline V and J ends were trimmed by 3 bases and 2 bases, with 4 bases remaining between them. Per germline, CDR1 WNHNN and CDR2 SYGVQD (reference sequence). The CDR3 DNA follows: TGCGCCAGCAGTGAACCAAACTATGGCTACACCTTC. Encoded protein: CASSEPNYGYTF.

This clonotype was seen ten or more times. The V call is TRBV3-1, the J call TRBJ2-2, with 13 bases identical to TRBD2. The V gene end was trimmed by 4 bases and the J gene end by 7 bases; junction bases not matched to a gene: 6. From germline, CDR1 is LGHDT and CDR2 YNNKEL (reference sequence). The CDR3 runs to 16 residues. CDR3 DNA sequence: TGTGCCAGCAGCCTTGGACTAGCGGGGGCCCACGGGGAGCTGTTTTTT. This gives the protein CASSLGLAGAHGELFF.